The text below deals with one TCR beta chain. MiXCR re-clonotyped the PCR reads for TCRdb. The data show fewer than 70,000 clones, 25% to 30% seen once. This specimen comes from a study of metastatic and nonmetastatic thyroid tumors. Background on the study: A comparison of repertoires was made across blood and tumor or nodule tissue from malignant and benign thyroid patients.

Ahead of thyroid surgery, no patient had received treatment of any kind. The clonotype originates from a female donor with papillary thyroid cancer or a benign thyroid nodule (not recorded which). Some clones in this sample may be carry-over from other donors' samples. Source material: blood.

CDR3 DNA sequence: TGTGCCAGCAGCTTAATAGGGAATGGGGCAAATGAGCAGTTCTTC. Translated: CASSLIGNGANEQFF. V gene TRBV7-3 combines with J gene TRBJ2-1, with D possibly TRBD1 on 5 matching bases. This CDR3 spans 15 amino acids. Germline values: CDR1 SGHTA, CDR2 FQGTGA. Trimming shortened V by 1 base and J by 7 bases, and 14 bases separated the two germline ends.